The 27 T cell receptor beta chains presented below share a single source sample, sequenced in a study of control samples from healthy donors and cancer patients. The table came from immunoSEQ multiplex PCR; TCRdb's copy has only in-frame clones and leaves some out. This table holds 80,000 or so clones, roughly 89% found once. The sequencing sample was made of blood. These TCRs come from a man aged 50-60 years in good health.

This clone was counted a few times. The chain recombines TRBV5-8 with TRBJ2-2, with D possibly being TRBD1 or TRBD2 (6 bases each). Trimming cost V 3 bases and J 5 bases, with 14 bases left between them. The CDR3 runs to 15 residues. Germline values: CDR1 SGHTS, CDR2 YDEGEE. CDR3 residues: CASSSGATATGELFF. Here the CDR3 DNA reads TGTGCCAGCAGCTCGGGGGCGACAGCTACCGGGGAGCTGTTTTTT.

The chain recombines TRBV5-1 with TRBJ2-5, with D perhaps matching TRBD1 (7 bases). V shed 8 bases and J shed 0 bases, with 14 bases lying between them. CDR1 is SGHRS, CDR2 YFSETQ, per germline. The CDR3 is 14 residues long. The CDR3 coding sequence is TGCGCCAGTGGGAGGACAGGCTACCAAGAGACCCAGTACTTC. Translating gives CASGRTGYQETQYF.

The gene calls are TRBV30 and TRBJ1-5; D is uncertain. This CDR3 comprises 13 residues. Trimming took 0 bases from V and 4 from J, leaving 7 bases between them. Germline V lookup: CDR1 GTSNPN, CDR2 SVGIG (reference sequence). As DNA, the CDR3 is TGTGCCTGGAGTGTTGGGAGGAATCAGCCCCAGCATTTT. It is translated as CAWSVGRNQPQHF. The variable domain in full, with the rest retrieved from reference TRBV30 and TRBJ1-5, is SQTIHQWPATLVQPVGSPLSLECTVEGTSNPNLYWYRQAAGRGLQLLFYSVGIGQISSEVPQNLSASRPQDRQFILSSKKLLLSDSGFYLCAWSVGRNQPQHFGDGTRLSIL.

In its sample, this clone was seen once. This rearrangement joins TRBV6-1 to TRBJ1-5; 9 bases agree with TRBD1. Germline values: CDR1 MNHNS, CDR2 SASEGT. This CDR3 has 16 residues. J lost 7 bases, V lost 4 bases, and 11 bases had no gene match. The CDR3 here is CASSAYSGTGIQPQHF. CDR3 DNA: TGTGCCAGCAGTGCTTACTCCGGGACAGGGATCCAGCCCCAGCATTTT.

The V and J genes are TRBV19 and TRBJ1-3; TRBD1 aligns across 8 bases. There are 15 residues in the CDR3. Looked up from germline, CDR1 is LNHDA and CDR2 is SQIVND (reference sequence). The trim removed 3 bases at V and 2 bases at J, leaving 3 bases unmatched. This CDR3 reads CASSMPGQAGNTIYF. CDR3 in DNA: TGTGCCAGTAGTATGCCGGGACAGGCTGGAAACACCATATATTTT.

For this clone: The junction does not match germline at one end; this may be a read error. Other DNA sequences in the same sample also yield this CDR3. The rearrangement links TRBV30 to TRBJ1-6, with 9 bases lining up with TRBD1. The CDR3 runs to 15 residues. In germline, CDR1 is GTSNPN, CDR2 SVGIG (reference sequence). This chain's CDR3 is CACQPGQGRNSPLHF. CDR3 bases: TGCGCCTGTCAACCGGGACAGGGAAGGAATTCACCCCTCCACTTT.

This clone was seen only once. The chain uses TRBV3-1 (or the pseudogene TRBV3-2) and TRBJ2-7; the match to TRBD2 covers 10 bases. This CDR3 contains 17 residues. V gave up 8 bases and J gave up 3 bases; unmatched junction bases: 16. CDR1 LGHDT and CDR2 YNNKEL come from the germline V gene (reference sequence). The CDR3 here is CASSLKKLAGNRYEQYF. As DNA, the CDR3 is TGTGCCAGCTCTCTGAAAAAACTAGCGGGGAATCGCTACGAGCAGTACTTC.

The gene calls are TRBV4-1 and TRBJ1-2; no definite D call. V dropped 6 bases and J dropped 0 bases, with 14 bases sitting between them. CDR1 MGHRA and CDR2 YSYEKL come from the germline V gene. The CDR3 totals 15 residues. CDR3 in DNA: TGCGCCAGCAGACCAAGCCACGGCCCTAACTATGGCTACACCTTC. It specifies CASRPSHGPNYGYTF.

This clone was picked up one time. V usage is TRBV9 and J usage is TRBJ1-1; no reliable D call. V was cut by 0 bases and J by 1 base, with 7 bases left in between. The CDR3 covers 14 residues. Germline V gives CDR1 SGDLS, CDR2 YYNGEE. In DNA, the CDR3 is TGTGCCAGCAGCGTAGCCCGGAAGAACACTGAAGCTTTCTTT. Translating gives CASSVARKNTEAFF.

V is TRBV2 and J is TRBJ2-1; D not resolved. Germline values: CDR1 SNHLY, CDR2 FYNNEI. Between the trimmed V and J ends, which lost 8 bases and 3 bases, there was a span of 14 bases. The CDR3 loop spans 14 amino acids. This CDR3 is CASCFTHSYNEQFF. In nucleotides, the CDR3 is TGTGCCAGCTGTTTTACTCATAGCTACAATGAGCAGTTCTTC.

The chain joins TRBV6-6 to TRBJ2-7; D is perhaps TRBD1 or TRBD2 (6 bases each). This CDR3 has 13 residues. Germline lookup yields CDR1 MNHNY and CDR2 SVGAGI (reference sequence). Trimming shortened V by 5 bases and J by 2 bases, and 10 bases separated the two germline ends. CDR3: CASSRGGPYEQYF. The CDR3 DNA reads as TGTGCCAGCAGTCGTGGGGGGCCCTACGAGCAGTACTTC.

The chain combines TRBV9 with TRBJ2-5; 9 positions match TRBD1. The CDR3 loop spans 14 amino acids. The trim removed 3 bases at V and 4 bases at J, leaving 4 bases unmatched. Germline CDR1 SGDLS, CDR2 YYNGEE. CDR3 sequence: CASSESTGGETQYF. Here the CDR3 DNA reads TGTGCCAGCAGCGAGTCGACAGGGGGAGAGACCCAGTACTTC.

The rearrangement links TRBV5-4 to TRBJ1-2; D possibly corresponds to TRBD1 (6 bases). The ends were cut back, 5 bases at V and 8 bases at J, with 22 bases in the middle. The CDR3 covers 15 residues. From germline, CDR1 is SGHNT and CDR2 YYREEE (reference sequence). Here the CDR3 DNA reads TGTGCCAGCAGTTTACAGGGTAATTCGGTGTACGGCTACACCTTC. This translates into CASSLQGNSVYGYTF.

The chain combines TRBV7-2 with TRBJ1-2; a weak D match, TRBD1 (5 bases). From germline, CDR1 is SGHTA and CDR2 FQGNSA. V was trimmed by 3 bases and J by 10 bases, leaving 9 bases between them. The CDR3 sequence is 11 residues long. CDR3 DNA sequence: TGTGCCAGCAGCTTGAACAGGATCTACACCTTC. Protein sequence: CASSLNRIYTF.

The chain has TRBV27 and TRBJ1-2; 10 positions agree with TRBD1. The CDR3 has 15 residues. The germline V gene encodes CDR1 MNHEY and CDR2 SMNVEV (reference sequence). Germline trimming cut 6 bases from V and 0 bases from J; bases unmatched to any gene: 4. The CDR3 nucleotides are TGTGCCAGCAGACGCGGGACAGGGGCTAACTATGGCTACACCTTC. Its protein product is CASRRGTGANYGYTF.

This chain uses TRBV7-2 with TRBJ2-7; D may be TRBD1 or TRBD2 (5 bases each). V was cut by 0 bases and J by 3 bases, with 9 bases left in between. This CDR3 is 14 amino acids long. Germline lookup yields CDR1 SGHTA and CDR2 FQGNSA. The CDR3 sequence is CASSLAQGDYEQYF. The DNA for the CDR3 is TGTGCCAGCAGCTTAGCTCAGGGAGACTACGAGCAGTACTTC.

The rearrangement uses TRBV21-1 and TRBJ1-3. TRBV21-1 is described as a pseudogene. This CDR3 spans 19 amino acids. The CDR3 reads CASSQTPNLRPTWGNTIYF. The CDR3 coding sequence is TGTGCCAGCAGCCAAACGCCGAATTTAAGACCTACATGGGGAAACACCATATATTTT.

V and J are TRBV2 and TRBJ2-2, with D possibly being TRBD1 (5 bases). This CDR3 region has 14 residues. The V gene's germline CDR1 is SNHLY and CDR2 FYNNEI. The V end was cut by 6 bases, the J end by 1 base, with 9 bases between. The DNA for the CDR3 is TGTGCCAGCAGAGGCGGACAGAACACCGGGGAGCTGTTTTTT. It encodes CASRGGQNTGELFF.

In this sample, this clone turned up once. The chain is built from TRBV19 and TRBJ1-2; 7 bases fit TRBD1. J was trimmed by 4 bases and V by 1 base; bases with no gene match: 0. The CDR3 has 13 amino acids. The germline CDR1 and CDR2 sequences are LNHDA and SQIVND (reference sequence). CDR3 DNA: TGTGCCAGTAGTATAGGACAGGGCTATGGCTACACCTTC. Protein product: CASSIGQGYGYTF.

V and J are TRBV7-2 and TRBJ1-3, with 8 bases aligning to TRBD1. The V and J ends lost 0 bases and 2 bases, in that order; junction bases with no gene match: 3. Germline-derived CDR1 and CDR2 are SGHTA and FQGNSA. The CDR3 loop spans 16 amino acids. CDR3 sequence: CASSLAGQGTGNTIYF. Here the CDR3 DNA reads TGTGCCAGCAGCTTAGCAGGACAGGGAACTGGAAACACCATATATTTT.

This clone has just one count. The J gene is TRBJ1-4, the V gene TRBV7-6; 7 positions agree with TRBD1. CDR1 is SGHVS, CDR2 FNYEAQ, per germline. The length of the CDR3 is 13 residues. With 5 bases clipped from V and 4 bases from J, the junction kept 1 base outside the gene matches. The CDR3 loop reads CASSRQGNEKLFF. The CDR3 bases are TGTGCCAGCAGCCGACAGGGTAATGAAAAACTGTTTTTT.

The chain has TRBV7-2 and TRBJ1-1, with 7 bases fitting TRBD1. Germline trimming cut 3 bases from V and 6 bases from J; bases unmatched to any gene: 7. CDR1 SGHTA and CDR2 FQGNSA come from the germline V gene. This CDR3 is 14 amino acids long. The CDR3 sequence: CASSFTGDKSEAFF. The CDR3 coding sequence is TGTGCCAGCAGCTTTACAGGGGATAAATCTGAAGCTTTCTTT.

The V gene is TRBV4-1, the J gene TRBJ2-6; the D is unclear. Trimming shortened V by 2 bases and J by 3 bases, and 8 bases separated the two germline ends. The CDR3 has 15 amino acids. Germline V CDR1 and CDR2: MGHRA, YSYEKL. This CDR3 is CASSQSASGANVLTF. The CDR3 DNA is TGCGCCAGCAGCCAATCGGCAAGTGGGGCCAACGTCCTGACTTTC.

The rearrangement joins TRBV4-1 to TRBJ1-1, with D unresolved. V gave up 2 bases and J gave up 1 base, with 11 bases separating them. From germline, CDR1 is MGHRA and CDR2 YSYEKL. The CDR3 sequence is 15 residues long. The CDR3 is CASSQFRAKNTEAFF. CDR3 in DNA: TGCGCCAGCAGCCAATTCCGGGCCAAGAACACTGAAGCTTTCTTT.

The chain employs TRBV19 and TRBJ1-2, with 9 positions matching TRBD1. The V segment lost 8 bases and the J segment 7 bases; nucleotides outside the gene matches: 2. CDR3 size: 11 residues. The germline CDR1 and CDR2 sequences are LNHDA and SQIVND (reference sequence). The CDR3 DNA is TGTGCCAGTCAGACAGGGGGTGGCTACACCTTC. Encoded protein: CASQTGGGYTF.

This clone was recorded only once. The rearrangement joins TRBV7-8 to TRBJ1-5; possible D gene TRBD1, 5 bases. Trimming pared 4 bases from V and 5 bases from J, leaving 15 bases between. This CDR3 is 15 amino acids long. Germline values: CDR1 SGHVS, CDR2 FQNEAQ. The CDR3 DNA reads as TGTGCCAGCAGCTCGTCGGGAGGCAGGGATCAGCCCCAGCATTTT. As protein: CASSSSGGRDQPQHF.

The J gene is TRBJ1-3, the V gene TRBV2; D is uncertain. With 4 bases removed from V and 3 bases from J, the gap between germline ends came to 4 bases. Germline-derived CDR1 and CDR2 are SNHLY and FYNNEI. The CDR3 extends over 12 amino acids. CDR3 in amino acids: CASSASGNTIYF. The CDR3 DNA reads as TGTGCCAGCAGTGCGAGTGGAAACACCATATATTTT.